These T cell receptor beta chains were read from a single sample in a study of vaccination effects on CD4 cells after COVID-19. TCRdb's copy holds only in-frame clones and misses some; the assay was immunoSEQ multiplex PCR. The table lists over 50,000 clones, roughly 76% of them singletons. Antigen specificity for these receptors is unknown. Material: CD4+ T cells from PBMCs cultured with HCoV-229E spike peptides, obtained before COVID-19 vaccination. These receptor sequences come from a human donor who received a COVID-19 vaccine. Both conserved end residues are part of each CDR3. A D gene is named only where the DNA matches it firmly. Clone size, where shown, is once, few, many, or a class for clones that have expanded.

abundance,v_gene,j_gene,d_gene,CDR3aa,CDR3nt
-,TRBV19,TRBJ2-4,-,CASSIGPRAKNIQYF,TGTGCCAGTAGTATCGGCCCGAGGGCCAAAAACATTCAGTACTTC
once,TRBV6-2/TRBV6-3,TRBJ2-3,-,CASSQTRITDTQYF,TGTGCCAGCAGCCAGACTCGGATTACAGATACGCAGTATTTT
-,TRBV2,TRBJ2-2,-,CASQTGPGELFF,TGTGCCAGCCAAACAGGGCCCGGGGAGCTGTTTTTT
-,TRBV6-5,TRBJ2-1,TRBD2,CASRLAGYNEQFF,TGTGCCAGCCGATTAGCGGGTTACAATGAGCAGTTCTTC
-,TRBV7-9,TRBJ2-1,-,CASSPRSGVVNEQFF,TGTGCCAGCAGCCCCCGGTCGGGGGTAGTCAATGAGCAGTTCTTC
-,TRBV30,TRBJ1-2,-,CAWSEGGEGGYTF,TGTGCCTGGAGTGAGGGGGGGGAAGGTGGCTACACCTTC
once,TRBV3-1/TRBV3-2,TRBJ1-5,-,CASSQDGISNQPQHF,TGTGCCAGCAGCCAGGACGGGATTAGCAATCAGCCCCAGCATTTT
once,TRBV18,TRBJ1-3,-,CASSSDSSGNTIYF,TGTGCCAGCTCGTCAGATTCTTCTGGAAACACCATATATTTT
-,TRBV3-1/TRBV3-2,TRBJ1-2,-,CASSQETRTYGYTF,TGTGCCAGCAGCCAAGAAACCAGGACCTATGGCTACACCTTC
-,TRBV24-1,TRBJ2-5,-,CATRGFGETQYF,TGTGCCACCCGGGGCTTTGGAGAGACCCAGTACTTC
-,TRBV6-4,TRBJ1-2,TRBD1,CASSAVQGAGGYTF,TGTGCCAGCAGTGCCGTCCAGGGGGCCGGTGGCTACACCTTC
-,TRBV3-1/TRBV3-2,TRBJ1-4,-,CASSQDLPGAREKLFF,TGTGCCAGCAGCCAAGATCTCCCGGGGGCTCGTGAAAAACTGTTTTTT
-,TRBV7-9,TRBJ2-5,TRBD1,CASSWTGGRETQYF,TGTGCCAGCAGCTGGACAGGGGGGAGAGAGACCCAGTACTTC
once,TRBV6-5,TRBJ1-2,-,CASSPDRNANYGYTF,TGTGCCAGCAGCCCCGACAGGAATGCTAACTATGGCTACACCTTC
-,TRBV11-2,TRBJ2-4,TRBD1,CASSLGRTGRTKNIQYF,TGTGCCAGCAGCTTAGGTCGGACAGGGAGAACCAAAAACATTCAGTACTTC
-,TRBV7-2,TRBJ1-1,TRBD1,CASSPQTGLYTEAFF,TGTGCCAGCAGCCCACAGACAGGGTTGTACACTGAAGCTTTCTTT
-,TRBV5-1,TRBJ2-5,TRBD1,CASSLTLGTGQETQYF,TGCGCCAGCAGCCTCACCCTCGGGACAGGCCAAGAGACCCAGTACTTC
few,TRBV25-1,TRBJ1-2,TRBD1,CASSGNTGQGFGYTF,TGTGCCAGCAGTGGGAATACTGGACAGGGGTTTGGCTACACCTTC
once,TRBV6-5,TRBJ1-1,-,CASSYSRAETEAFF,TGTGCCAGCAGTTACTCGCGGGCAGAGACTGAAGCTTTCTTT
-,TRBV2,TRBJ2-5,-,CASNGGAYQETQYF,TGTGCCAGCAATGGGGGCGCGTACCAAGAGACCCAGTACTTC
-,TRBV5-1,TRBJ2-5,-,CARGRQRAGETQYF,TGCGCCAGAGGTCGACAAAGGGCGGGGGAGACCCAGTACTTC
-,TRBV2,TRBJ1-1,-,CASMGTGEAFF,TGTGCCAGCATGGGAACAGGTGAAGCTTTCTTT
-,TRBV19,TRBJ2-1,-,CASSIQLFNEQFF,TGTGCCAGTAGTATCCAACTTTTCAATGAGCAGTTCTTC
-,TRBV5-1,TRBJ2-1,TRBD1,CASSFPDRDYNEQFF,TGCGCCAGCAGCTTCCCTGACAGGGACTACAATGAGCAGTTCTTC
-,TRBV7-9,TRBJ1-2,-,CASSLQSGYTF,TGTGCCAGCAGCTTACAAAGTGGCTACACCTTC
once,TRBV6-5,TRBJ2-3,-,CASKGRPRGDTQYF,TGTGCCAGCAAGGGAAGGCCGAGGGGAGATACGCAGTATTTT
-,TRBV27,TRBJ2-1,TRBD2,CASIPFSGYSYNEQFF,TGTGCCAGCATCCCTTTTAGCGGGTACTCCTACAATGAGCAGTTCTTC
-,TRBV7-9,TRBJ2-2,-,CASSPRGDLNTGELFF,TGTGCCAGCAGCCCGAGGGGCGACTTGAACACCGGGGAGCTGTTTTTT
-,TRBV7-8,TRBJ1-1,-,CASSLWRPNPLNTEAFF,TGTGCCAGCAGCTTGTGGCGGCCGAACCCACTGAACACTGAAGCTTTCTTT
-,TRBV10-1,TRBJ2-5,-,CASSGSGETQYF,TGCGCCAGCAGTGGATCCGGAGAGACCCAGTACTTC
-,TRBV6-2/TRBV6-3,TRBJ1-3,-,CASSQGQLSAIGNTIYF,TGTGCCAGCAGCCAAGGACAGTTATCAGCTATCGGAAACACCATATATTTT
-,TRBV14,TRBJ2-5,-,CASSQGWTQYF,TGTGCCAGCAGCCAAGGGTGGACCCAGTACTTC
-,TRBV10-3,TRBJ2-3,-,CATSPDNTDTQYF,TGTGCCACCAGCCCCGATAACACAGATACGCAGTATTTT
-,TRBV23-1,TRBJ2-5,-,CASSQSRAARETQYF,TGCGCCAGCAGTCAATCGCGAGCTGCGCGAGAGACCCAGTACTTC
-,TRBV12-5,TRBJ2-5,TRBD1,CASGLGGTGGETQYF,TGTGCTAGTGGTTTGGGCGGGACAGGGGGCGAGACCCAGTACTTC
-,TRBV5-1,TRBJ2-2,-,CASSLEGARSTGELFF,TGCGCCAGCAGCTTGGAAGGGGCGCGGAGCACCGGGGAGCTGTTTTTT
few,TRBV6-5,TRBJ1-5,-,CASSYSGVGQPQHF,TGTGCCAGCAGTTACTCAGGGGTTGGCCAGCCCCAGCATTTT
few,TRBV5-5,TRBJ1-4,-,CASRLGATNEKLFF,TGTGCCAGCAGATTAGGGGCAACTAATGAAAAACTGTTTTTT
-,TRBV19,TRBJ2-1,-,CASSNEGGRNEQFF,TGTGCCAGTAGTAACGAGGGGGGGCGGAATGAGCAGTTCTTC
-,TRBV7-3,TRBJ2-5,-,CASSFSGSLGETQYF,TGTGCCAGCAGCTTCTCGGGGAGTCTGGGGGAGACCCAGTACTTC
-,TRBV7-3,TRBJ1-1,-,CASSLNVLNTEAFF,TGTGCCAGCAGCTTAAACGTTTTGAACACTGAAGCTTTCTTT
-,TRBV18,TRBJ2-5,-,CASSPPSGSQETQYF,TGTGCCAGCTCACCACCGTCCGGTTCCCAAGAGACCCAGTACTTC
-,TRBV30,TRBJ2-5,-,CAWSVEGEQETQYF,TGTGCCTGGAGTGTTGAGGGTGAACAAGAGACCCAGTACTTC
-,TRBV15,TRBJ1-2,-,CATSRRTDFYGYTF,TGTGCCACCAGCAGGAGGACAGACTTCTATGGCTACACCTTC
-,TRBV7-2,TRBJ2-2,-,CASEVKTEPQKGNSGELFF,TGTGCCAGCGAGGTTAAGACAGAGCCGCAGAAGGGTAACTCCGGGGAGCTGTTTTTT
-,TRBV12-5,TRBJ1-1,TRBD1,CASGHQGAEAFF,TGTGCTAGTGGACACCAGGGGGCTGAAGCTTTCTTT
-,TRBV19,TRBJ1-2,-,CASSIDLGKRSYTF,TGTGCCAGTAGTATAGATCTCGGCAAGAGGAGCTACACCTTC
once,TRBV6-5,TRBJ2-4,-,CASTLDGAKNIQYF,TGTGCCAGCACCCTCGACGGAGCCAAAAACATTCAGTACTTC
-,TRBV30,TRBJ1-1,TRBD1,CAWDETGKAFF,TGTGCCTGGGACGAGACAGGGAAAGCTTTCTTT
-,TRBV28,TRBJ2-2,TRBD1,CASSLSGQGTGGELFF,TGTGCCAGCAGTTTATCGGGACAGGGGACCGGCGGGGAGCTGTTTTTT
-,TRBV6-4,TRBJ1-1,-,CASSFGNRAFF,TGTGCCAGCAGTTTCGGTAACCGGGCTTTCTTT
-,TRBV10-2,TRBJ2-2,-,CASSLVSNGELFF,TGCGCCAGCAGTCTTGTGTCTAACGGGGAGCTGTTTTTT
-,TRBV29-1,TRBJ1-4,-,CSVGGGRTATNEKLFF,TGCAGCGTCGGGGGGGGACGGACCGCAACTAATGAAAAACTGTTTTTT
-,TRBV18,TRBJ1-2,-,CASSQDGNYGYTF,TGTGCCAGCTCCCAGGACGGAAACTATGGCTACACCTTC
-,TRBV6-5,TRBJ1-6,TRBD1,CASREGQGASPLHF,TGTGCCAGCAGGGAGGGACAGGGGGCTTCACCCCTCCACTTT
-,TRBV4-3,TRBJ1-6,-,CASSQGPGVTYNSPLHF,TGCGCCAGCAGCCAAGGACCGGGGGTCACCTATAATTCACCCCTCCACTTT
-,TRBV10-2,TRBJ1-5,-,CASRDYRDANQPQHF,TGCGCCAGCCGAGATTACCGGGACGCCAATCAGCCCCAGCATTTT
-,TRBV7-3,TRBJ1-3,TRBD1,CASSPRGQGAGNTIYF,TGTGCCAGCAGCCCCCGCGGACAGGGGGCTGGAAACACCATATATTTT